Sequencing of this TCR beta chain was carried out in a study of T cell responses to AZD1222 COVID-19 vaccine. Assay used: immunoSEQ multiplex PCR; TCRdb lists only in-frame clones, some missing. The data show about 89,000 clones, approximately 91% seen once. Points from the study as a whole: Clonal diversity was possibly underestimated, and white British individuals and females predominated among donors. Targeting of unmutated variant regions was reportedly seen in nearly half of spike-specific TCRs.

In regard to this clone: Its antigen is still unknown.

CDR1 SEHNR and CDR2 FQNEAQ come from the germline V gene (reference sequence). V was pared by 4 bases and J by 1 base, with 10 bases between. The CDR3 has 14 residues. The sequence derives from an adult who received the AZD1222 COVID-19 vaccine. The rearrangement joins TRBV7-9 to TRBJ1-2; a weak D match, TRBD1 (5 bases). The sample consisted of peripheral blood, taken 28 days after the second AZD1222 dose. The CDR3 bases are TGTGCCAGCAGCTCTGGGACGGATAACTATGGCTACACCTTC. Translated, it gives CASSSGTDNYGYTF.